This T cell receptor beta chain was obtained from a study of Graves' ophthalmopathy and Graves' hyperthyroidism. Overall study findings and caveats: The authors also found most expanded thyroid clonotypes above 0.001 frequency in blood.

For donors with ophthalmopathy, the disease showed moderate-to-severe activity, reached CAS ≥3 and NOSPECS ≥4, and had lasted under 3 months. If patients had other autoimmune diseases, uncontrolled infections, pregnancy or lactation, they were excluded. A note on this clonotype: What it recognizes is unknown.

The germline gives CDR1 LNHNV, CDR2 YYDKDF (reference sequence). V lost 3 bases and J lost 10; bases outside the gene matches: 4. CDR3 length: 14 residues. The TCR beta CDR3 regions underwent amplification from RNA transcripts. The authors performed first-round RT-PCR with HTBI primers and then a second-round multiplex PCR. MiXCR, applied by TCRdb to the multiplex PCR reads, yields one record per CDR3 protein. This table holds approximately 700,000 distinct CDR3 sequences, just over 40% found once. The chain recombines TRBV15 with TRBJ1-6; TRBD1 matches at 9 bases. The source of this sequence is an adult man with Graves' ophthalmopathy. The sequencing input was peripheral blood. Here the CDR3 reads CATSSLGQGSPLHF. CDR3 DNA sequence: TGTGCCACCAGCAGCCTCGGACAGGGGTCACCCCTCCACTTT.